The TCR beta chain described here comes from a study of CD4 T cells in relation to SARS-CoV-2 and coronaviruses. Study-level background: PBMCs were cultured with antigen for roughly 9 days before TCR beta sequencing. Study findings and constraints: Samples before the pandemic and after infection were not matched within any donor. Crossreactivity was assessed only for spike protein, not other viral proteins.

Worth noting for this clone: Antigen: not known.

Generated by immunoSEQ multiplex PCR, the TCRdb table keeps only in-frame clones and is missing some. The table includes about 30,000 clones, 55% to 75% detected once. Before the COVID-19 pandemic, during about 2010-2018, CD4+ T cells were taken from unexposed donors. CD4+ T cells were isolated from the cells after about ten days of culture. Cells permitting, SARS-CoV-2 S/N and four cold-coronavirus spikes were tested on unexposed-donor CD4+ T cells. This TCR derives from a human donor in good health. The sequenced sample consisted of CD4+ T cells from PBMCs, cultured in vitro.

The CDR3 here is CASSFGTGNSPLHF. CDR3 nucleotides: TGTGCCAGCAGCTTCGGGACAGGGAATTCACCCCTCCACTTT. The chain couples TRBV11-2 to TRBJ1-6, with TRBD1 matching over 9 bases. This CDR3 comprises 14 residues. Germline V gene lookup returns CDR1 SGHAT and CDR2 FQNNGV. The ends lost 3 bases at V and 7 bases at J; junction bases unmatched: 1.